The 7 T cell receptor beta chains in this list originate from one sample, sequenced in a study of T-cell reconstitution after alpha-beta-depleted transplantation in children. As it was prepared, the TCRbeta library received unique molecular identifiers. TCRdb processed the PCR reads anew with MiXCR; each CDR3 protein has one entry. Among hundreds of thousands of distinct CDR3 sequences listed, about an eighth were seen once. The material sequenced was PBMCs, mostly from graft donor cells, taken 360 days after TCRalphabeta/CD19-depleted stem cell transplant. All receptors derive from a male patient aged 5 to 17 who had a stem cell transplant for acute myeloid leukemia, so the T cells may come from the graft donor.

This clonotype was counted once. The chain has TRBV19 and TRBJ1-1; weak D call: TRBD1 (5 bases). Germline-derived CDR1 and CDR2 are LNHDA and SQIVND (reference sequence). V lost 6 bases and J 0 bases, leaving 8 bases between the germline ends. The CDR3 extends over 13 amino acids. The CDR3 reads CASRGTVNTEAFF. CDR3 nucleotides: TGTGCCAGTAGGGGGACGGTGAACACTGAAGCTTTCTTT.

This clonotype occurred a few times. This rearrangement joins TRBV9 to TRBJ1-1; D is possibly TRBD1 (6 bases). The V and J ends lost 3 bases and 1 base respectively, with 13 bases between them. The CDR3 is 15 amino acids. Looked up from germline, CDR1 is SGDLS and CDR2 is YYNGEE. This CDR3 is CASSADRTPNTEAFF. As DNA, the CDR3 is TGTGCCAGCAGCGCAGACAGGACTCCGAACACTGAAGCTTTCTTT.

This clonotype was recorded many times. The chain couples TRBV12-3 or TRBV12-4 to TRBJ2-1; 9 nucleotides align to TRBD2. The trim removed 2 bases at V and 4 bases at J, leaving 9 bases unmatched. The length of the CDR3 is 17 residues. The DNA for the CDR3 is TGTGCCAGCAGTTTACTTCGACTAGCGGTCGAGTACAATGAGCAGTTCTTC. It encodes CASSLLRLAVEYNEQFF.

This clonotype has only a few counts. J is TRBJ2-1 and V is TRBV28; D is ambiguous. Per the germline V gene, CDR1 is MDHEN and CDR2 is SYDVKM. V lost 1 base and J lost 6, with 10 bases in between. CDR3 length equals 14 residues. The CDR3 DNA reads TGTGCCAGCAGTTTATCCCCGCCAAGCAATGAGCAGTTCTTC. This gives the protein CASSLSPPSNEQFF.

The chain joins TRBV7-2 to TRBJ2-1; 8 bases are shared with TRBD2. Losses at the gene ends were 5 bases for V and 1 base for J; bases not matched to a gene: 10. CDR3 size: 17 residues. Germline CDR1 reads SGHTA; CDR2 reads FQGNSA. CDR3: CASSPPSGRVSYNEQFF. The CDR3 region has the DNA TGTGCCAGCAGCCCGCCGTCCGGGAGGGTGTCCTACAATGAGCAGTTCTTC.

The chain is built from TRBV10-3 and TRBJ1-2, with 7 bases aligning to TRBD1. The CDR3 has 12 residues. In germline, CDR1 is ENHRY, CDR2 SYGVKD. In DNA form, the CDR3 reads TGTGGCACCTGGACAGGCTTCTATGGCTACACCTTC. This gives the protein CGTWTGFYGYTF.

The chain links TRBV24-1 to TRBJ2-1; the match to TRBD2 covers 9 bases. CDR3 length equals 15 residues. J was trimmed by 2 bases and V by 5 bases; bases with no gene match: 3. Germline loops: CDR1 KGHDR, CDR2 SFDVKD. CDR3 DNA sequence: TGTGCCACCAGTGGGACTAGCGAACCCTACAATGAGCAGTTCTTC. It is translated as CATSGTSEPYNEQFF.